This T cell receptor (beta chain) was recorded in a study of T cell responses to AZD1222 COVID-19 vaccine. TCRdb's copy holds only in-frame clones and misses some; the assay was immunoSEQ multiplex PCR. Among some 130,000 clones listed, 75% to 85% were seen once. Study results and limitations: Just a handful of AZD1222 recipients were seropositive at baseline. In the spike-specific TCR repertoire, nearly half reportedly target unmutated variant regions. Repertoire sampling was restricted to post-peak T cell response timepoints. White British ancestry dominated among donors, who included more females, and clonal diversity was possibly underestimated.

Regarding this clone: Antigen: not known.

V lost 7 bases and J lost 0, with 16 bases in between. The germline CDR1 and CDR2 sequences are MRHNA and SNTAGT. This CDR3 contains 16 residues. The rearrangement uses TRBV6-4 and TRBJ1-5, with D possibly matching TRBD1 (6 bases). This sample comprised peripheral blood, obtained 28 days after the second dose of the MenACWY control vaccine. This clonotype was sampled from an adult who received the MenACWY meningococcal vaccine as a control. The DNA for the CDR3 is TGTGCCAGCAACAAACCGGACAGATTTAGCAATCAGCCCCAGCATTTT. Translating it yields CASNKPDRFSNQPQHF.